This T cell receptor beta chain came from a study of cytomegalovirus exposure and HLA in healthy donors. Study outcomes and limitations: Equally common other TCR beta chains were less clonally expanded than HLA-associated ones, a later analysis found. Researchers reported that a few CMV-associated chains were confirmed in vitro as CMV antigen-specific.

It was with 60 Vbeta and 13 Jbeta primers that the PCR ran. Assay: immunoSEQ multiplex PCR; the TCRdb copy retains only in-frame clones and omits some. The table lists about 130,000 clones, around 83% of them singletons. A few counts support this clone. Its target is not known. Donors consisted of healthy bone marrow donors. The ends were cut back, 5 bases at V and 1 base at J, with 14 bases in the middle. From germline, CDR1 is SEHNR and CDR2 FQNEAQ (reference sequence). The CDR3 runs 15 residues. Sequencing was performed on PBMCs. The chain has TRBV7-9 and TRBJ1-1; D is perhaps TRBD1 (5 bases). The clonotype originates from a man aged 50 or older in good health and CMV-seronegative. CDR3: CASSPAGRWNTEAFF. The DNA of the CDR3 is TGTGCCAGCAGCCCCGCGGGACGTTGGAACACTGAAGCTTTCTTT.